The 27 T cell receptor beta chains given below trace back to one sample, sequenced in a study of lymphopenia after photon versus proton radiotherapy. TCRdb's table, derived via immunoSEQ multiplex PCR, lists solely in-frame clones and lacks some. This sample yields around 150,000 clones, of which about 85% are seen a single time; about 4.3% belongs to the top ten. The specimen comprised peripheral blood, sampled from a patient treated with photon-based radiotherapy. The receptors originated from a man in his fifties with gastric cancer.

The genes are TRBV30 and TRBJ2-3; 12 nucleotides agree with TRBD1. V shed 2 bases and J 4 bases; nucleotides not matched to a gene: 7. This CDR3 spans 16 amino acids. Germline CDR1 reads GTSNPN; CDR2 reads SVGIG (reference sequence). This CDR3 is CAWSLGQGALADTQYF. For the CDR3, the DNA is TGTGCCTGGAGTTTGGGACAGGGGGCGCTCGCAGATACGCAGTATTTT.

The chain employs TRBV4-3 and TRBJ1-4; D is perhaps TRBD1 (5 bases). The germline V gene encodes CDR1 LGHNA and CDR2 YSLEER. V lost 4 bases to trimming and J lost 5 bases, with 17 bases between them. The CDR3 is 16 residues long. CDR3 bases: TGCGCCAGCAGCCTTGGGGGAGGGGTGGGGAATGAAAAACTGTTTTTT. Its protein product is CASSLGGGVGNEKLFF.

The chain joins TRBV5-1 to TRBJ1-2, with 7 bases fitting TRBD1. The V and J ends lost 4 bases and 6 bases, in that order; junction bases with no gene match: 6. Germline V gene lookup returns CDR1 SGHRS and CDR2 YFSETQ. This CDR3 is built from 13 residues. CDR3 sequence: CASSRQGSDGYTF. CDR3 sequence (DNA): TGCGCCAGCAGCCGACAGGGATCAGATGGCTACACCTTC.

The rearrangement uses TRBV30 and TRBJ2-5; maybe TRBD1 (5 bases). Per the germline V gene, CDR1 is GTSNPN and CDR2 is SVGIG (reference sequence). The CDR3 contains 14 residues. The V and J ends lost 2 bases and 7 bases respectively, with 17 bases between them. The DNA of the CDR3 is TGTGCCTGGAGTTCGACTCGTCAGGGTAGGACCCAGTACTTC. It yields the protein CAWSSTRQGRTQYF.

The CDR3 DNA is TGTGCCAGCAGCACTGGGGGCCTAGCCAAAAACATTCAGTACTTC. This gives the protein CASSTGGLAKNIQYF. The rearrangement uses TRBV7-8 and TRBJ2-4; D is perhaps TRBD1 (6 bases). The CDR3 is 15 residues long. Germline assignment: CDR1 SGHVS and CDR2 FQNEAQ. Deletions cut 5 bases from V and 0 bases from J, with 11 bases between.

V and J are TRBV29-1 and TRBJ2-3, with D perhaps matching TRBD1 or TRBD2 (6 bases each). Trimming cost V 4 bases and J 1 base, with 9 bases left between them. Germline V lookup: CDR1 SQVTM, CDR2 ANQGSEA. This CDR3 region has 13 residues. CDR3 in amino acids: CSVAGAGTDTQYF. In nucleotides, the CDR3 is TGCAGCGTTGCGGGGGCGGGCACAGATACGCAGTATTTT.

This chain links TRBV11-2 with TRBJ2-7; 10 bases are a match to TRBD1. Germline V gene data show CDR1 as SGHAT and CDR2 as FQNNGV. V lost 4 bases to trimming and J lost 1 base; unmatched junction nucleotides: 4. This CDR3 region has 15 residues. CDR3 amino acids: CASSSGQGGSYEQYF. The DNA of the CDR3 is TGTGCCAGCAGCTCCGGACAGGGGGGTTCCTACGAGCAGTACTTC.

V usage is TRBV9 and J usage is TRBJ2-2; perhaps TRBD2 as D (5 bases). In germline, CDR1 is SGDLS, CDR2 YYNGEE. CDR3 size: 16 residues. Deletions cut 4 bases from V and 4 bases from J, with 17 bases between. The CDR3 is CASSSRRGMGTGELFF. CDR3 nucleotide sequence: TGTGCCAGCAGCTCCCGTCGGGGTATGGGCACCGGGGAGCTGTTTTTT.

V and J are TRBV7-2 and TRBJ1-1; 7 nucleotides line up with TRBD1. V shed 5 bases, J shed 5 bases, and the junction held 8 bases outside the gene matches. The CDR3 contains 14 residues. CDR1 is SGHTA, CDR2 FQGNSA, per germline. The CDR3: CASSPRQGGTEAFF. The DNA for the CDR3 is TGTGCCAGCAGCCCACGACAGGGAGGAACTGAAGCTTTCTTT.

Remarks on this clone: The junction departs from the called germline gene at one end, perhaps through a read error. The chain has TRBV4-1 and TRBJ2-1, with 8 nucleotides matching TRBD1. The CDR3 spans 16 residues. Germline V gives CDR1 MGHRA, CDR2 YSYEKL. CDR3 protein: CASSPYPDRAYNEQFF. The CDR3 DNA is TGCGCCAGTAGCCCTTACCCGGACAGGGCCTACAATGAGCAGTTCTTC.

CDR3 sequence (DNA): TGTGCCAGCAGCTATCGGACGACCTATGACTACGAGCAGTACTTC. This gives the protein CASSYRTTYDYEQYF. This rearrangement joins TRBV13 to TRBJ2-7; D call uncertain. V was cut by 4 bases and J by 3 bases, with 16 bases left in between. The CDR3 sequence is 15 residues long. From germline, CDR1 is PRHDT and CDR2 FYEKMQ (reference sequence).

The chain is built from TRBV4-1 and TRBJ1-3; tentative D call: TRBD1 (5 bases). V was cut by 0 bases and J by 0 bases, with 12 bases left in between. The CDR3 is 17 residues long. Germline V gene lookup returns CDR1 MGHRA and CDR2 YSYEKL. The CDR3 sequence is CASSQELGVVSGNTIYF. The CDR3 coding sequence is TGCGCCAGCAGCCAAGAATTGGGGGTAGTCTCTGGAAACACCATATATTTT.

The rearrangement links TRBV4-2 to TRBJ2-1; TRBD2 aligns across 14 bases. CDR3 length equals 17 residues. V was clipped by 1 base and J by 7 bases; unmatched bases: 6. CDR1 and CDR2 (germline): LGHNA, YNFKEQ. The CDR3 sequence is CASSQALTSGRENEQFF. The CDR3 DNA is TGTGCCAGCAGCCAAGCCCTGACTAGCGGGAGGGAGAATGAGCAGTTCTTC.

The table lists this clone with a count of one. The chain links TRBV18 to TRBJ1-2; TRBD1 aligns across 7 bases. The CDR3 consists of 13 residues. The germline gives CDR1 KGHSH, CDR2 LQKENI. With 6 bases clipped from V and 6 bases from J, the junction kept 7 bases outside the gene matches. In nucleotides, the CDR3 is TGTGCCAGCTCGCCCACAGGGGCAGATGGCTACACCTTC. This translates into CASSPTGADGYTF.

The chain joins TRBV5-1 to TRBJ1-1, with 8 bases identical to TRBD1. From germline, CDR1 is SGHRS and CDR2 YFSETQ. Germline trimming cut 0 bases from V and 2 bases from J; bases unmatched to any gene: 3. The CDR3 consists of 15 residues. The DNA for the CDR3 is TGCGCCAGCAGCTTGGGCAGGGGGCGTAACACTGAAGCTTTCTTT. This translates into CASSLGRGRNTEAFF.

The rearrangement joins TRBV27 to TRBJ2-1; TRBD1 or TRBD2 may be the D gene (5 bases each). This CDR3 is built from 15 residues. The germline V and J ends were trimmed by 4 bases and 4 bases, with 14 bases remaining between them. Per germline, CDR1 MNHEY and CDR2 SMNVEV (reference sequence). In DNA, the CDR3 is TGTGCCAGCAGTTACCCCGGGACGATATACAATGAGCAGTTCTTC. Translating gives CASSYPGTIYNEQFF.

This clone appeared a single time. The chain uses TRBV2 and TRBJ1-1; tentatively, D is TRBD1 (5 bases). Trimming pared 8 bases from V and 1 base from J, leaving 14 bases between. The CDR3 consists of 14 residues. CDR1 SNHLY and CDR2 FYNNEI come from the germline V gene. The CDR3 DNA reads TGTGCCAGCGTAGTAGGGAGGGGGAACACTGAAGCTTTCTTT. Its protein is CASVVGRGNTEAFF.

This chain links TRBV11-1 with TRBJ2-2; 8 positions agree with TRBD1. The J segment lost 1 base and the V segment lost 5 bases, leaving 6 bases of the junction unmatched. The CDR3 contains 16 residues. Germline loops: CDR1 SGHAT, CDR2 FQDESV (reference sequence). The DNA of the CDR3 is TGTGCCAGCAGCCCAAGACAGGGGCTGAACACCGGGGAGCTGTTTTTT. Protein product: CASSPRQGLNTGELFF.

V and J are TRBV7-8 and TRBJ2-1; no firm D call. V lost 4 bases, J lost 6 bases, and 13 bases lay in between. CDR1 and CDR2 (germline): SGHVS, FQNEAQ. CDR3 length: 14 amino acids. The CDR3 sequence: CASSSQFGPNEQFF. The CDR3 nucleotides read TGTGCCAGCAGCTCCCAATTCGGTCCCAATGAGCAGTTCTTC.

The chain combines TRBV29-1 with TRBJ2-1; D is possibly TRBD1 or TRBD2 (7 bases each). The CDR3 sequence is 14 residues long. The V end lost 7 bases, the J end lost 4 bases, and 17 bases lay between the germline ends. CDR1 is SQVTM and CDR2 is ANQGSEA in the germline V gene. The CDR3 sequence: CSAPGGTTYNEQFF. CDR3 in DNA: TGCAGCGCGCCAGGGGGGACTACATACAATGAGCAGTTCTTC.

The V call is TRBV5-1, the J call TRBJ2-7, with TRBD2 matching over 10 bases. The CDR3 extends over 18 amino acids. The trim removed 1 base at V and 2 bases at J, leaving 12 bases unmatched. Germline assignment: CDR1 SGHRS and CDR2 YFSETQ. CDR3: CASSLSHPLAGLPYEQYF. The CDR3 DNA sequence: TGCGCCAGCAGCTTGAGTCACCCACTAGCGGGATTACCCTACGAGCAGTACTTC.

The chain is built from TRBV5-1 and TRBJ2-3; 12 bases match TRBD2. Losses at the gene ends were 4 bases for V and 3 bases for J; bases not matched to a gene: 6. Germline V CDR1 and CDR2: SGHRS, YFSETQ. This CDR3 is 16 amino acids long. CDR3 amino acids: CASSARTSGNTDTQYF. CDR3 coding DNA: TGCGCCAGCAGCGCAAGGACTAGCGGGAATACAGATACGCAGTATTTT.

This clone has more than one count but fewer than ten. V usage is TRBV4-3 and J usage is TRBJ2-7; 7 nucleotides align to TRBD2. J gave up 0 bases and V 1 base, and 21 bases lay outside the gene matches. CDR1 is LGHNA, CDR2 YSLEER, per germline. This CDR3 spans 21 amino acids. CDR3 sequence: CASSQGTRPRPQRGSSYEQYF. The CDR3 DNA reads as TGCGCCAGCAGCCAAGGTACCAGACCACGCCCCCAGCGGGGAAGCTCCTACGAGCAGTACTTC.

The rearrangement joins TRBV6-1 to TRBJ1-2; no clear D gene. Germline-derived CDR1 and CDR2 are MNHNS and SASEGT. Trimming pared 6 bases from V and 3 bases from J, leaving 5 bases between. CDR3 length: 11 residues. CDR3 bases: TGTGCCAGCAGATACTACTATGGCTACACCTTC. This codes for CASRYYYGYTF.

This rearrangement joins TRBV6-5 to TRBJ2-7; D ambiguous. The CDR3 extends over 16 amino acids. Trimming removed 0 bases at V and 0 bases at J, with 12 bases between. Looked up from germline, CDR1 is MNHEY and CDR2 is SVGAGI. The CDR3 spells CASSYSGFSSSYEQYF. The CDR3 DNA follows: TGTGCCAGCAGTTACTCGGGCTTCTCGAGCTCCTACGAGCAGTACTTC.

This clone has just one count. The chain employs TRBV25-1 and TRBJ2-7; 8 nucleotides agree with TRBD2. This CDR3 has 15 residues. V was clipped by 3 bases and J by 3 bases; unmatched bases: 7. Germline CDR1 MGHDK, CDR2 SYGVNS. The CDR3 region is CASSEQAGVGYEQYF. CDR3 sequence (DNA): TGTGCCAGCAGTGAGCAAGCGGGAGTCGGCTACGAGCAGTACTTC.

The V and J genes are TRBV9 and TRBJ1-4; D may be TRBD1 (6 bases). Deletions cut 0 bases from V and 2 bases from J, with 8 bases between. Germline CDR1 reads SGDLS; CDR2 reads YYNGEE. The CDR3 is made up of 15 amino acids. The DNA for the CDR3 is TGTGCCAGCAGCGTAGGAAGGGGGACTAATGAAAAACTGTTTTTT. This sequence encodes CASSVGRGTNEKLFF.